This T cell receptor beta chain emerged from a study of beta chain features in type 1 diabetes. Based on CD45RO/CCR7/CD25/CD127/CD95/CD27, CD4+ regulatory, stem cell-like memory, naive and central memory cells were sorted. This clone was counted between two and nine times. No antigen is known for it. Other DNA sequences in the same sample also yield this CDR3. Germline assignment: CDR1 LNHDA and CDR2 SQIVND (reference sequence). V lost 3 bases and J 2 bases, leaving 7 bases between the germline ends. The CDR3 extends over 13 amino acids. Expressed TCRB transcripts were sequenced after all isolated RNA was converted to cDNA. Assay: immunoSEQ multiplex PCR; the TCRdb copy retains only in-frame clones and omits some. Here the sample spans roughly 610,000 clones, 15% being singletons. Whole-study findings and limits: Shorter templates may be favored by PCR, equally so in patients and controls. High TCR expression in some cells could lead to their over-representation in cDNA sequencing. Reduced insertions and increased deletions marked VDJ junctions in type 1 diabetes patients.

V gene TRBV19 combines with J gene TRBJ1-1, with D unresolved. Sequencing used naive CD4+ T cells from blood. The clonotype comes from a man in his late teens or twenties in good health. CDR3 loop: CASSIEGNTEAFF. The CDR3 DNA follows: TGTGCCAGTAGTATTGAGGGAAACACTGAAGCTTTCTTT.